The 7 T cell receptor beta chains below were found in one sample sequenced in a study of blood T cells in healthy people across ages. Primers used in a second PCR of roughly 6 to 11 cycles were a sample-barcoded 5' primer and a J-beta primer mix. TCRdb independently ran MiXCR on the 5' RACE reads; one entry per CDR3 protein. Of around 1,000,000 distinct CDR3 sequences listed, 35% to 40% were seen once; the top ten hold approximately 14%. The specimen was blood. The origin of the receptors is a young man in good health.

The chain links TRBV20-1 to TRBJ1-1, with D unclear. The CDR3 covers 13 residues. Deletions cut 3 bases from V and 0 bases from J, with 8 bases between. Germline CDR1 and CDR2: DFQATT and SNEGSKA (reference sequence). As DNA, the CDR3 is TGCAGTGCTAGGGAAGATATGAACACTGAAGCTTTCTTT. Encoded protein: CSAREDMNTEAFF.

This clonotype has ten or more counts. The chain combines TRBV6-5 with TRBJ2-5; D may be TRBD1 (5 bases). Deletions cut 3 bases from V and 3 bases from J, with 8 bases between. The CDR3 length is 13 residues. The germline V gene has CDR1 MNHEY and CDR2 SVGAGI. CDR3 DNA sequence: TGTGCCAGCAGTTATGGCAGGGAAGAGACCCAGTACTTC. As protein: CASSYGREETQYF.

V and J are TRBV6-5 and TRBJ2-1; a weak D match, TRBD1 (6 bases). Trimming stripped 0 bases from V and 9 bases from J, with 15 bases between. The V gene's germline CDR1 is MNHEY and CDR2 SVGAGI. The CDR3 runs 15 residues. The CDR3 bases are TGTGCCAGCAGTTACTCGTCCACAGGGTCAGGTGAGCAGTTCTTC. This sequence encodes CASSYSSTGSGEQFF.

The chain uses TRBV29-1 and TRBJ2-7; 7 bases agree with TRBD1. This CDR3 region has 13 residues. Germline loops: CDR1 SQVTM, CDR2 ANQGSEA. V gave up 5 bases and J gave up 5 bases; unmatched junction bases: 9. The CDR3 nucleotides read TGCAGCGTTCGATCTGACAGGGAACACGAGCAGTACTTC. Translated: CSVRSDREHEQYF.

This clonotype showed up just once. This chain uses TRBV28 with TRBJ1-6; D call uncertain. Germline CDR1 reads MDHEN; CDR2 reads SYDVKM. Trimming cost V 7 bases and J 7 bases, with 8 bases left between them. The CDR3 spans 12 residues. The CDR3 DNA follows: TGTGCCAGCAAATCGGTGAATTCACCCCTCCACTTT. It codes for CASKSVNSPLHF.

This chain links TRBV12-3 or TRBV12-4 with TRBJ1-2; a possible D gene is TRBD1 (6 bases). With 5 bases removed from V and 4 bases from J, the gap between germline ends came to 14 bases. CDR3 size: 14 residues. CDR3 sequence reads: CASSPAGGVYGYTF. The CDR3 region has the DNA TGTGCCAGCAGTCCCGCGGGGGGCGTCTATGGCTACACCTTC.

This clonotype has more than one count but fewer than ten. CDR3 loop: CASSTRQGATNEKLFF. The CDR3 nucleotides are TGTGCCAGCAGCACCCGACAGGGCGCCACTAATGAAAAACTGTTTTTT. The genes are TRBV7-2 and TRBJ1-4; 7 bases align to TRBD1. CDR1 and CDR2 from the germline V gene are SGHTA and FQGNSA. V lost 5 bases to trimming and J lost 2 bases; unmatched junction nucleotides: 8. CDR3 size: 16 residues. Full variable domain (remainder filled in from reference TRBV7-2 and TRBJ1-4): GAGVSQSPSNKVTEKGKDVELRCDPISGHTALYWYRQSLGQGLEFLIYFQGNSAPDKSGLPSDRFSAERTGGSVSTLTIQRTQQEDSAVYLCASSTRQGATNEKLFFGSGTQLSVL.